Sequencing of this T cell receptor beta chain was carried out in a study of blood T cell repertoires in COVID-19. As processed by the authors: Reference gene primer amplification yielded estimated nucleated cell counts. TCRdb's copy holds only in-frame clones and misses some; the assay was immunoSEQ multiplex PCR. V, J and clone size reflect that table, while D and trimming were determined from the DNA. Of hundreds of thousands of clones listed, roughly 90% are singletons. V was pared by 2 bases and J by 0 bases, with 11 bases between. Germline V lookup: CDR1 SGHTS, CDR2 YDEGEE. The CDR3 has 15 amino acids. Individuals aged roughly 18 to 90 years were recruited from roughly 22 US areas. The recovered donors of Cohort 3 showed two negative PCRs, clearance, or symptom resolution.

The specimen was PBMCs or T cells enriched from blood (not recorded which). V gene TRBV5-8 combines with J gene TRBJ1-1; D is possibly TRBD1 (6 bases). This receptor was taken from a woman aged 40-49 years who had recovered from COVID-19. Written as DNA, the CDR3 is TGTGCCAGCAGCTTCCAGGGGTTGGTGAACACTGAAGCTTTCTTT. This codes for CASSFQGLVNTEAFF.